One sample yielded the 17 T cell receptor beta chains listed below, sequenced in a study of CD8+ T cells in alopecia areata. Isolated RNA was reverse transcribed into cDNA used as the sequencing template. Assay used: immunoSEQ multiplex PCR; TCRdb lists only in-frame clones, some missing. This table has some 170,000 clones, about 61% appearing once. This sample's treatment: oral pan-JAK inhibitor, 5-10 mg twice daily. The material sequenced was CD4+ T cells sorted from blood, taken at approximately week 55, from a patient treated with tofacitinib. The receptors were gathered from a human donor with alopecia areata.

The chain recombines TRBV29-1 with TRBJ1-1; D is uncertain. V was pared by 7 bases and J by 3 bases, with 12 bases between. This CDR3 is built from 12 residues. From germline, CDR1 is SQVTM and CDR2 ANQGSEA. CDR3 sequence reads: CSAAFLYTEAFF. The CDR3 region has the DNA TGCAGCGCTGCTTTTTTGTACACTGAAGCTTTCTTT.

The chain joins TRBV27 to TRBJ2-7, with TRBD2 identical over 9 bases. Germline V gene sequence: CDR1 MNHEY, CDR2 SMNVEV (reference sequence). The CDR3 is 15 amino acids. V shed 2 bases, J shed 5 bases, and the junction held 7 bases outside the gene matches. The CDR3 coding sequence is TGTGCCAGCAGTTTAGCCAGCGGGGGGTCCCACGAGCAGTACTTC. Translated, it gives CASSLASGGSHEQYF.

This chain connects TRBV6-1 to TRBJ2-1, with D perhaps TRBD2 (5 bases). Germline CDR1 reads MNHNS; CDR2 reads SASEGT. V was clipped by 8 bases and J by 1 base, with 15 bases between them. The CDR3 consists of 15 residues. The CDR3 here is CASGSRGISYNEQFF. The DNA of the CDR3 is TGTGCCAGCGGTTCCCGGGGAATTTCCTACAATGAGCAGTTCTTC.

This clone was seen a few times. The gene calls are TRBV18 and TRBJ1-2; TRBD1 might be the D (6 bases). The germline gives CDR1 KGHSH, CDR2 LQKENI. CDR3 length: 14 residues. The V end lost 2 bases, the J end lost 6 bases, and 13 bases lay between the germline ends. Written as DNA, the CDR3 is TGTGCCAGCTCACCAAAGGGGGTCTTTGATGGCTACACCTTC. Protein sequence: CASSPKGVFDGYTF. Full variable domain (rest looked up from reference TRBV18 and TRBJ1-2): NAGVMQNPRHLVRRRGQEARLRCSPMKGHSHVYWYRQLPEEGLKFMVYLQKENIIDESGMPKERFSAEFPKEGPSILRIQQVVRGDSAAYFCASSPKGVFDGYTFGSGTRLTVV.

J is TRBJ1-1 and V is TRBV7-3, with D unresolved. This CDR3 spans 14 amino acids. Germline lookup yields CDR1 SGHTA and CDR2 FQGTGA. Between the trimmed V and J ends, which lost 5 bases and 4 bases, there was a span of 14 bases. The CDR3 nucleotides read TGTGCCAGCAGCCCAAGTCGAGATTCCACTGAAGCTTTCTTT. Translated, it gives CASSPSRDSTEAFF.

This chain uses TRBV30 with TRBJ2-2; no reliable D call. This CDR3 comprises 11 residues. Germline V gene lookup returns CDR1 GTSNPN and CDR2 SVGIG (reference sequence). V gave up 3 bases and J gave up 8 bases, with 7 bases separating them. This chain's CDR3 is CAWRPVGELFF. The CDR3 DNA is TGTGCCTGGAGGCCGGTGGGGGAGCTGTTTTTT.

The V call is TRBV6-6, the J call TRBJ2-2; D perhaps matches TRBD1 (6 bases). The CDR3 is made up of 15 amino acids. The V gene lost 6 bases and the J gene lost 3 bases, with 14 bases spanning the gap. Per the germline V gene, CDR1 is MNHNY and CDR2 is SVGAGI (reference sequence). The CDR3 region is CASRPQGSDTGELFF. The CDR3 DNA is TGTGCCAGCAGACCACAGGGATCTGACACCGGGGAGCTGTTTTTT.

The V and J genes are TRBV5-1 and TRBJ2-7, with 7 bases fitting TRBD1. CDR3 length: 14 residues. With V trimmed by 3 bases and J by 6 bases, 9 bases remained unmatched. Germline-derived CDR1 and CDR2 are SGHRS and YFSETQ. The CDR3 bases are TGCGCCAGCAGCTATAGCTCTCGGGACAGCGAGCAGTACTTC. Amino acid sequence: CASSYSSRDSEQYF.

The J gene is TRBJ2-5, the V gene TRBV29-1, with TRBD1 identical over 9 bases. V was clipped by 6 bases and J by 4 bases; unmatched bases: 6. Germline values: CDR1 SQVTM, CDR2 ANQGSEA. The length of the CDR3 is 13 residues. The CDR3 here is CSVATGGGETQYF. CDR3 DNA: TGCAGCGTAGCGACAGGGGGTGGAGAGACCCAGTACTTC.

This clone was seen only a few times. CDR3 nucleotides: TGTGCCAGCGGATATAACTATGGCTACACCTTC. The encoded protein is CASGYNYGYTF. The chain recombines TRBV6-5 with TRBJ1-2; the D is unclear. CDR3 length equals 11 residues. Germline values: CDR1 MNHEY, CDR2 SVGAGI. The V end was cut by 8 bases, the J end by 1 base, with 5 bases between.

V usage is TRBV6-1 and J usage is TRBJ2-1; D call uncertain. V dropped 4 bases and J dropped 8 bases, with 9 bases sitting between them. CDR1 is MNHNS and CDR2 is SASEGT in the germline V gene. The CDR3 consists of 12 residues. The CDR3 DNA is TGTGCCAGCAGTGGGGCCAACTATGAGCAGTTCTTC. Translation: CASSGANYEQFF.

This chain links TRBV15 with TRBJ2-5; maybe TRBD1 (5 bases). The V gene's germline CDR1 is LNHNV and CDR2 YYDKDF (reference sequence). V dropped 5 bases and J dropped 2 bases, with 9 bases sitting between them. The CDR3 spans 13 residues. The chain's CDR3 is CATSWTIQETQYF. Written as DNA, the CDR3 is TGTGCCACCAGCTGGACAATTCAAGAGACCCAGTACTTC.

The V gene is TRBV25-1, the J gene TRBJ2-1, with 10 bases fitting TRBD2. Germline lookup yields CDR1 MGHDK and CDR2 SYGVNS. J lost 5 bases, V lost 2 bases, and 3 bases had no gene match. The CDR3 length is 15 residues. Here the CDR3 DNA reads TGTGCCAGCAGTGAAACTAGCGGGGCCCACAATGAGCAGTTCTTC. This sequence encodes CASSETSGAHNEQFF.

V and J are TRBV30 and TRBJ1-3; D perhaps matches TRBD1 (6 bases). Between the trimmed V and J ends, which lost 3 bases and 7 bases, there was a span of 13 bases. Germline CDR1 and CDR2: GTSNPN and SVGIG (reference sequence). This CDR3 has 13 amino acids. CDR3 residues: CAWSPGRGNTIYF. The CDR3 nucleotides are TGTGCCTGGAGCCCCGGAAGGGGGAACACCATATATTTT.

The J gene is TRBJ2-1, the V gene TRBV5-1; 8 nucleotides agree with TRBD1. CDR3 length equals 16 residues. Germline CDR1 reads SGHRS; CDR2 reads YFSETQ. Trimming cost V 5 bases and J 9 bases; bases outside gene matches: 16. For the CDR3, the DNA is TGCGCCAGCAGTCGGATGACCCAGACAGGGGTTTCTGAGCAGTTCTTC. Its translation is CASSRMTQTGVSEQFF.

Of note for this clone: The sample carries other DNA sequences with the same CDR3. The chain carries TRBV30 and TRBJ1-5; TRBD1 matches at 11 bases. Unmatched junction bases numbered 1, after V lost 0 bases and J lost 6 bases. Germline values: CDR1 GTSNPN, CDR2 SVGIG (reference sequence). The CDR3 extends over 14 amino acids. CDR3 sequence (DNA): TGTGCCTGGAGTGTGGGACAGGGGGGTCAGCCCCAGCATTTT. It translates to CAWSVGQGGQPQHF.

V is TRBV30 and J is TRBJ2-6, with D perhaps TRBD2 (5 bases). Germline CDR1 reads GTSNPN; CDR2 reads SVGIG (reference sequence). The V end lost 3 bases, the J end lost 2 bases, and 11 bases lay between the germline ends. This CDR3 spans 15 amino acids. CDR3 DNA: TGTGCCTGGAGGGAACTAGTAACTGGGGCCAACGTCCTGACTTTC. It specifies CAWRELVTGANVLTF.